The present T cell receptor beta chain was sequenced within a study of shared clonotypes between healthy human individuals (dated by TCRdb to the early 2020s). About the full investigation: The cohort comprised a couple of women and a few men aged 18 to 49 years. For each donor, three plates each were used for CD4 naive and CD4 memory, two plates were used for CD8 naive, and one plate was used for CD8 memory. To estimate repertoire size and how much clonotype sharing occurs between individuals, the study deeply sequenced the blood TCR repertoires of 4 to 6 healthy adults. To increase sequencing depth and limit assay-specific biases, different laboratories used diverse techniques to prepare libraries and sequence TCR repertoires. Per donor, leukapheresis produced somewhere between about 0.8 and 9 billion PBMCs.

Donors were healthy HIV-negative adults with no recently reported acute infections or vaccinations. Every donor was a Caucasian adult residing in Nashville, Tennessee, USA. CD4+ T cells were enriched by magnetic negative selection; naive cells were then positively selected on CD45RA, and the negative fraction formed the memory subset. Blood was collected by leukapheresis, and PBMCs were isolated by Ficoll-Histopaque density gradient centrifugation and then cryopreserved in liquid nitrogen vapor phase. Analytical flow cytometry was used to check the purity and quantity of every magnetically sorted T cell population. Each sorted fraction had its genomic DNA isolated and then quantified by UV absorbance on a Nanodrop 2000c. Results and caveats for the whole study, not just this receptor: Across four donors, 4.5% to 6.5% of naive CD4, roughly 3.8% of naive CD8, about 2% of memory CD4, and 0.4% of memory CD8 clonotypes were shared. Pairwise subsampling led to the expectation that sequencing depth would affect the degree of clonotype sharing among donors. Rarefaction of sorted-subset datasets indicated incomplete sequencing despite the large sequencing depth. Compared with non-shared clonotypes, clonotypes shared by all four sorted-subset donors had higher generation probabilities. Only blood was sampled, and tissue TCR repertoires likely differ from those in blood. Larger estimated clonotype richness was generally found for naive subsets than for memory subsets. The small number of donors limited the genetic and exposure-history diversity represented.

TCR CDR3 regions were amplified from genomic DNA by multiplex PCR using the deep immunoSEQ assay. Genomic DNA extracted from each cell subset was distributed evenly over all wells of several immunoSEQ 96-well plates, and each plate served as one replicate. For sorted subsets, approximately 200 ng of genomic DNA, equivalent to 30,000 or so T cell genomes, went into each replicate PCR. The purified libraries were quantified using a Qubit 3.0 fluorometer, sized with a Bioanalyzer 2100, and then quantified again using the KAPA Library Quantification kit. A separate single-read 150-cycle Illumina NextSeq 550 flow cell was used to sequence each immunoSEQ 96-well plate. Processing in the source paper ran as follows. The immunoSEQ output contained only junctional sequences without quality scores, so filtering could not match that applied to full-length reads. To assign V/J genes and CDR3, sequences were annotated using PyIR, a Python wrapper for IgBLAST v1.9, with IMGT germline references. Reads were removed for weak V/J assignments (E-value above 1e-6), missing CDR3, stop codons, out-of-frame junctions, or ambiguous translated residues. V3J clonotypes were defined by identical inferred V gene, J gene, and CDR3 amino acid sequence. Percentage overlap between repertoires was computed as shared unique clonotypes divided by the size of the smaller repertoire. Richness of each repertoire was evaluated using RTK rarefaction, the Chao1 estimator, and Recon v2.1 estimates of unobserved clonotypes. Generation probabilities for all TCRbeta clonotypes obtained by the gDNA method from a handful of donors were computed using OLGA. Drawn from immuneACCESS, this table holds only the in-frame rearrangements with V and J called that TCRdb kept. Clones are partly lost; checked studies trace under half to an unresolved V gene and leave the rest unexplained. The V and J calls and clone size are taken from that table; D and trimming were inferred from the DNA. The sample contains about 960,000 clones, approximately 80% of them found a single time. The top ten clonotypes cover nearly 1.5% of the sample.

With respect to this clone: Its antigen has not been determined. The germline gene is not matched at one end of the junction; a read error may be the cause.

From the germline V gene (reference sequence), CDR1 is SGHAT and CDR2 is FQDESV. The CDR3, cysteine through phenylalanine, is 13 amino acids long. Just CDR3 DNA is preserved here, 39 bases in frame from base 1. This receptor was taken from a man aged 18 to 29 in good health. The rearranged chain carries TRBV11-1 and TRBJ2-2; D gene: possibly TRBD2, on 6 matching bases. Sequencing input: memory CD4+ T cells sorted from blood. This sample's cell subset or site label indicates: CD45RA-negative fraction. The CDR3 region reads CASNLGGTGELFF. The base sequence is TGTGCCAGCAACTTAGGAGGGACCGGGGAGCTGTTTTTT.